This TCR beta chain appears in the sequencing data of a study of regulatory T cells in long-lasting Graves disease. Building of the TCR beta libraries involved iRepertoire HTBI primers and Arm-PCR of CDR3 regions. Authors' methods: Among the samples, 60 to 75 TRBV and some 15 TRBJ segments were identified. One entry per CDR3 protein, called by TCRdb with MiXCR from the multiplex PCR reads. TCRdb's processing, not the authors' own work, is the source of the V and J calls. The sample records about 350,000 distinct CDR3 sequences, 15% to 20% being singletons. CDR3 length: 17 residues. Germline CDR1 and CDR2: SGHVS and FQNEAQ. Between the trimmed V and J ends, which lost 1 base and 0 bases, there was a span of 13 bases. Time point specified: newly diagnosed GD, antithyroid drugs for less than 3 months. The authors made the TCR library using RNA they extracted from PBMCs. The study, taken as a whole, reports: Persistent disease favored TRBV28, TRBJ1-2 and TRBJ2-5. More public clonotypes were shared by persistent patients (approximately 3,000) than by new patients (fewer than 1,000).

A word on this clonotype: Its antigen remains unknown.

The same sample was also used in a study of T cells in Graves' hyperthyroidism and ophthalmopathy.

The sequencing used peripheral blood mononuclear cells (PBMCs), collected at new diagnosis, from a patient treated with antithyroid drugs. The TCR sequence derives from a woman aged 18-29 years with Graves disease. This chain links TRBV7-8 with TRBJ2-1; D ambiguous. Here the CDR3 reads CASSLVSGRGSYNEQFF. CDR3 bases: TGTGCCAGCAGCTTAGTCTCTGGCAGAGGCTCCTACAATGAGCAGTTCTTC.